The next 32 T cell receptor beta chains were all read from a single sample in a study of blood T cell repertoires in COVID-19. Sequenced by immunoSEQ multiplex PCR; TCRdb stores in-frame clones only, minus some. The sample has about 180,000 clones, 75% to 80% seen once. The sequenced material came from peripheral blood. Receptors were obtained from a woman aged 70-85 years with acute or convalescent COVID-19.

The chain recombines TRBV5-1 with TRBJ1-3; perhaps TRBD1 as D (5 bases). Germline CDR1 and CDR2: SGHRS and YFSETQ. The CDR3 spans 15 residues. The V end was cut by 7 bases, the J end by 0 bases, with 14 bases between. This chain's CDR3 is CASSWGQSSGNTIYF. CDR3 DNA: TGCGCCAGCTCCTGGGGCCAGAGCTCTGGAAACACCATATATTTT.

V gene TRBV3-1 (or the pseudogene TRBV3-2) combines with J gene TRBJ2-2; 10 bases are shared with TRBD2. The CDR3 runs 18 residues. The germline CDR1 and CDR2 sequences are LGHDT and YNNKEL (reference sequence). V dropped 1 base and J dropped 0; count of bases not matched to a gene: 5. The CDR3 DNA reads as TGTGCCAGCAGCCAAGGGACTAGCGGACCGGCGAACACCGGGGAGCTGTTTTTT. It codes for CASSQGTSGPANTGELFF.

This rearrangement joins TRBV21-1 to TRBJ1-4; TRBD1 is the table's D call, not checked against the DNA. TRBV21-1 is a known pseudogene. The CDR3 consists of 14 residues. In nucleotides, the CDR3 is TGTGCCAGGCCTTGGGGCAGGAGAAATGAAAAACTGTTTTTT. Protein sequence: CARPWGRRNEKLFF.

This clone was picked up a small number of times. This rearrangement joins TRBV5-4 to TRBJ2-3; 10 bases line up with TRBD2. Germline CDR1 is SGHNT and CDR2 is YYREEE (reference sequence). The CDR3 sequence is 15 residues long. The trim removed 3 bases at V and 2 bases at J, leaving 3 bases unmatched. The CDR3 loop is CASSYGLADTDTQYF. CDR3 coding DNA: TGTGCCAGCAGCTATGGACTAGCGGACACAGATACGCAGTATTTT.

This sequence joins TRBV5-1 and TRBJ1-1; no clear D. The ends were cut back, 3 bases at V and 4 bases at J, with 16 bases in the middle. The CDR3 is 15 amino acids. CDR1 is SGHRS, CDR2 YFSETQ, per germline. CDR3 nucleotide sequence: TGCGCCAGCAGCTACGAGGGTGCGAGGGCCACTGAAGCTTTCTTT. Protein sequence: CASSYEGARATEAFF. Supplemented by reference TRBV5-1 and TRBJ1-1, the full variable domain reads KAGVTQTPRYLIKTRGQQVTLSCSPISGHRSVSWYQQTPGQGLQFLFEYFSETQRNKGNFPGRFSGRQFSNSRSEMNVSTLELGDSALYLCASSYEGARATEAFFGQGTRLTVV.

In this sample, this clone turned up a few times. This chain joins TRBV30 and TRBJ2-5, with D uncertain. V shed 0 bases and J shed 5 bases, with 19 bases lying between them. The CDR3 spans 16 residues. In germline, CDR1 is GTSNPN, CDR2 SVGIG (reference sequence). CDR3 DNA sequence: TGTGCCTGGAGTGTACCACCCAGGTTAACCGTTGAGACCCAGTACTTC. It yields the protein CAWSVPPRLTVETQYF. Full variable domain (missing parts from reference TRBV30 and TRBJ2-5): SQTIHQWPATLVQPVGSPLSLECTVEGTSNPNLYWYRQAAGRGLQLLFYSVGIGQISSEVPQNLSASRPQDRQFILSSKKLLLSDSGFYLCAWSVPPRLTVETQYFGPGTRLLVL.

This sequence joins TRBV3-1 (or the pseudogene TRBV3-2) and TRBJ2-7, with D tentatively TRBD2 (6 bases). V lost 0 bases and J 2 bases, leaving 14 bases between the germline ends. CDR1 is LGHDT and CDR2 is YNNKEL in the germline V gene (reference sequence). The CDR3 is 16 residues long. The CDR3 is CASSQDLASETYEQYF. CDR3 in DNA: TGTGCCAGCAGCCAAGATTTGGCTAGCGAGACCTACGAGCAGTACTTC.

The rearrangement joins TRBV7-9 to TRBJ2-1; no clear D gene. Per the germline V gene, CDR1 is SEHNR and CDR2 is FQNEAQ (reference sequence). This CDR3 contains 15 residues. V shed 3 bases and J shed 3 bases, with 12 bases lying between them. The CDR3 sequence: CASSFPERFYNEQFF. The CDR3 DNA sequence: TGTGCCAGCAGCTTCCCCGAGAGGTTCTACAATGAGCAGTTCTTC.

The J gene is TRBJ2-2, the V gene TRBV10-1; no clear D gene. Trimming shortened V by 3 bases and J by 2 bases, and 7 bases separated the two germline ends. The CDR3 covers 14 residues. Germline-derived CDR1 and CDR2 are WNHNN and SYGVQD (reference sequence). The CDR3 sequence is CASSEGVNTGELFF. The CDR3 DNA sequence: TGCGCCAGCAGTGAAGGAGTCAACACCGGGGAGCTGTTTTTT.

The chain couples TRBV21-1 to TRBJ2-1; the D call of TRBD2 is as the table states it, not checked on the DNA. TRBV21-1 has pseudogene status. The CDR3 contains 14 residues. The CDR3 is CASIGGYSYNEQFF. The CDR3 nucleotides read TGTGCCAGCATCGGGGGTTACTCCTACAATGAGCAGTTCTTC.

CDR3 DNA sequence: TGTGCCAGTAGTATCCCTCGGACAGCGCTCCATGAAGCTTTCTTT. Protein: CASSIPRTALHEAFF. The rearrangement uses TRBV19 and TRBJ1-1, with TRBD1 as a possible D gene (6 bases). The V end was cut by 3 bases, the J end by 7 bases, with 18 bases between. Germline-derived CDR1 and CDR2 are LNHDA and SQIVND (reference sequence). CDR3 length: 15 residues.

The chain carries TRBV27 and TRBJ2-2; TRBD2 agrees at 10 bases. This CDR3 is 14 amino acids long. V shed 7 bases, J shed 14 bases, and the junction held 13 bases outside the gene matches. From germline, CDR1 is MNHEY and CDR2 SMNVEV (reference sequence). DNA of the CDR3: TGTGCCAGCACCCCAGCGGGAGGGCCGACGTTCCTGTTTTTT. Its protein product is CASTPAGGPTFLFF.

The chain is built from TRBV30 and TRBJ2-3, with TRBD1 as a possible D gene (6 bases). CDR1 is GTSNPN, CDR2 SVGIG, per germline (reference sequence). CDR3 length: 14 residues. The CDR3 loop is CAAENRKGADTQYF. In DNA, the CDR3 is TGTGCGGCAGAAAACCGAAAGGGGGCAGATACGCAGTATTTT. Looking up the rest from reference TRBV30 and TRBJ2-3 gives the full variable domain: SQTIHQWPATLVQPVGSPLSLECTVEGTSNPNLYWYRQAAGRGLQLLFYSVGIGQISSEVPQNLSASRPQDRQFILSSKKLLLSDSGFYLCAAENRKGADTQYFGPGTRLTVL.

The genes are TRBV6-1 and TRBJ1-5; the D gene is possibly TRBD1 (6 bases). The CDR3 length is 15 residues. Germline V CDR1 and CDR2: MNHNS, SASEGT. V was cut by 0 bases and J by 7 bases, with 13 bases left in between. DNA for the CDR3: TGTGCCAGCAGTGAAGCGCAAGGGGGGGTACAGCCCCAGCATTTT. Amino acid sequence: CASSEAQGGVQPQHF.

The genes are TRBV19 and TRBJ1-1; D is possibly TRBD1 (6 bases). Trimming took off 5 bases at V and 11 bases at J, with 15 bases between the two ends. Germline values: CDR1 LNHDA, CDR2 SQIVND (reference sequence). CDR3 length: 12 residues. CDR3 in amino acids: CASSVPGGRAFF. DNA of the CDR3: TGTGCCAGTAGTGTCCCGGGGGGGCGGGCTTTCTTT.

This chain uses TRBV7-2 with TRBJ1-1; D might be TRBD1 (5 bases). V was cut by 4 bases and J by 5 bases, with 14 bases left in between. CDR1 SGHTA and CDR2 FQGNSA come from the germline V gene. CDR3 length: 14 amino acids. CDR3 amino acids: CASSSQGVQTEAFF. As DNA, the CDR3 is TGTGCCAGCAGCTCTCAAGGGGTACAAACTGAAGCTTTCTTT.

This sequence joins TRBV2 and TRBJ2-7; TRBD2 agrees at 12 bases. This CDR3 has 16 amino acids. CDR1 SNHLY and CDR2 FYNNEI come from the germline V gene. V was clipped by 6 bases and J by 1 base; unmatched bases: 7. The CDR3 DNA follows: TGTGCCAGCAGCCAAGGACTAGCGGGAATATCCTACGAGCAGTACTTC. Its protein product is CASSQGLAGISYEQYF.

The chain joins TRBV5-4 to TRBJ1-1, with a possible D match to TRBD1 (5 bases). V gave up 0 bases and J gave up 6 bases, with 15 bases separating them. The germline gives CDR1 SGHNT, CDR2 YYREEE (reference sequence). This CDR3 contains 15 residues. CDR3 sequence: CASSLVTGEVAEAFF. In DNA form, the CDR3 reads TGTGCCAGCAGCTTGGTAACGGGGGAAGTCGCTGAAGCTTTCTTT.

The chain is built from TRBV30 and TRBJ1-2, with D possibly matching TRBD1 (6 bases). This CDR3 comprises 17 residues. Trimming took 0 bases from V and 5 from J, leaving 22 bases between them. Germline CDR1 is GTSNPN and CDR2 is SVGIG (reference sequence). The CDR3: CAWSVPEDSSIGYGYTF. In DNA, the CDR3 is TGTGCCTGGAGTGTACCGGAGGACAGTTCGATAGGATATGGCTACACCTTC.

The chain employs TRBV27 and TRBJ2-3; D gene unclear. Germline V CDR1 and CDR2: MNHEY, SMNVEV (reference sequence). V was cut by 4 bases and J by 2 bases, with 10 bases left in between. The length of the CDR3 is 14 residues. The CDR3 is CASSSPPNTDTQYF. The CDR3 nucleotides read TGTGCCAGCAGTTCCCCCCCCAACACAGATACGCAGTATTTT.

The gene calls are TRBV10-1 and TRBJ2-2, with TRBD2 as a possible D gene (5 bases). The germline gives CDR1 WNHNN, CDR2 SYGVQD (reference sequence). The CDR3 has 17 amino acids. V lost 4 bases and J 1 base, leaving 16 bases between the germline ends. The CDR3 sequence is CASSGFLRGLNTGELFF. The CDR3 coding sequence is TGCGCCAGCAGTGGGTTCTTGCGCGGGCTGAACACCGGGGAGCTGTTTTTT.

The CDR3 region is CAISGTRGPGGGETQYF. The CDR3 DNA follows: TGTGCCATCAGTGGGACTCGAGGACCCGGAGGAGGAGAGACCCAGTACTTC. The V gene is TRBV10-3, the J gene TRBJ2-5; a possible D gene is TRBD2 (5 bases). The CDR3 is 17 amino acids. Germline V CDR1 and CDR2: ENHRY, SYGVKD. V lost 4 bases to trimming and J lost 4 bases, with 22 bases between them.

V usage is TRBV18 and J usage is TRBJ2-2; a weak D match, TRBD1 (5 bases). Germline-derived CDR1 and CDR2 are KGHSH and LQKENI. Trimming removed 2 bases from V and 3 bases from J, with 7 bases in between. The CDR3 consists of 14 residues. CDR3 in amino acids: CASSPRQHTGELFF. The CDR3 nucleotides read TGTGCCAGCTCACCAAGACAGCACACCGGGGAGCTGTTTTTT.

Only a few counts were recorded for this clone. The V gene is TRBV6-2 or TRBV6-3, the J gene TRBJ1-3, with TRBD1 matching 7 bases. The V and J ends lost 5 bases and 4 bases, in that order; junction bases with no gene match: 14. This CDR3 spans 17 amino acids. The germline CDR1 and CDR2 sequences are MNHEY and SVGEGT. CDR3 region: CASSVTTGAFSGNTIYF. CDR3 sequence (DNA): TGTGCCAGCAGTGTTACCACAGGGGCATTCTCCGGAAACACCATATATTTT.

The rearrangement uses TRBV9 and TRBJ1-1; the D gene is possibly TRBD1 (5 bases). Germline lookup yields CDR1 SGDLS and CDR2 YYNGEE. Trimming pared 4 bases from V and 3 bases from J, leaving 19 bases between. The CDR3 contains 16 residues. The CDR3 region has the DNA TGTGCCAGCAGCCCCGCAGGGTCAGGGATTCACACTGAAGCTTTCTTT. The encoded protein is CASSPAGSGIHTEAFF.

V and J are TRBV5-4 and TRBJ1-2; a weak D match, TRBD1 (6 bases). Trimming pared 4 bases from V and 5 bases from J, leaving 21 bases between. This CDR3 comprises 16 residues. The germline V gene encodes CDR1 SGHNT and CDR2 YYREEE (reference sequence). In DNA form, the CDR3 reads TGTGCCAGCAGCCCGCTGGACAGAGTCTCCCTATATGGCTACACCTTC. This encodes CASSPLDRVSLYGYTF. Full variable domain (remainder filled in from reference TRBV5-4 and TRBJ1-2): ETGVTQSPTHLIKTRGQQVTLRCSSQSGHNTVSWYQQALGQGPQFIFQYYREEENGRGNFPPRFSGLQFPNYSSELNVNALELDDSALYLCASSPLDRVSLYGYTFGSGTRLTVV.

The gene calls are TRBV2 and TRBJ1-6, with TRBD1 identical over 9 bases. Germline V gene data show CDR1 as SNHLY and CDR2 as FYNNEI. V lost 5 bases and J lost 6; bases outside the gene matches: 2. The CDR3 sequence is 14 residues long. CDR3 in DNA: TGTGCCAGCAGTAAGGGACAGGGTAATTCACCCCTCCACTTT. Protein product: CASSKGQGNSPLHF.

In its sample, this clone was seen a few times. As DNA, the CDR3 is TGTGCCAGCAGCTTAGATCTAGGGCTAGCGGGAGGTGCGGACACCGGGGAGCTGTTTTTT. It is translated as CASSLDLGLAGGADTGELFF. The chain carries TRBV11-2 and TRBJ2-2; TRBD2 matches 11 bases. The germline gives CDR1 SGHAT, CDR2 FQNNGV. With V trimmed by 0 bases and J by 3 bases, 12 bases remained unmatched. This CDR3 is built from 20 residues.

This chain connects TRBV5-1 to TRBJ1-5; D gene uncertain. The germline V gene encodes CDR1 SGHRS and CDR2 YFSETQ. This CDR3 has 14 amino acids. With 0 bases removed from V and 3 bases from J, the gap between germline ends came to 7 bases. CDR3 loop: CASSLEGDNQPQHF. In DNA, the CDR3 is TGCGCCAGCAGCTTGGAGGGAGACAATCAGCCCCAGCATTTT.

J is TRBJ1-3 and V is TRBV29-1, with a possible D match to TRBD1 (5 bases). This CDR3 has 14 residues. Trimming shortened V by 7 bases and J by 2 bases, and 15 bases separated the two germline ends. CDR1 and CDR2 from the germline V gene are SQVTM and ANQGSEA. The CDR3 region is CSGVIQDAGNTIYF. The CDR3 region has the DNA TGCAGCGGCGTAATACAGGACGCTGGAAACACCATATATTTT.

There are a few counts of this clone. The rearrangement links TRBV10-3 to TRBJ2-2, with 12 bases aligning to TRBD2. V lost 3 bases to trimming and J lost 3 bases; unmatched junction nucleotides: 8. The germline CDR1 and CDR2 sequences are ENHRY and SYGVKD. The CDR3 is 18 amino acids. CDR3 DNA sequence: TGTGCCATCAGTGAAGTCCTAGCGGGAGGGGTCGACACCGGGGAGCTGTTTTTT. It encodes CAISEVLAGGVDTGELFF.

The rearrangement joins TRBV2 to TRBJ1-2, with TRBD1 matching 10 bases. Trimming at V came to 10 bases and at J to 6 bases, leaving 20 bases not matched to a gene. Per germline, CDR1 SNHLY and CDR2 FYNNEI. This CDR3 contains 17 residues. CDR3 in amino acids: CATYRDRGLTNGNGYTF. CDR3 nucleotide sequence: TGTGCCACCTACCGGGACAGGGGACTCACTAACGGTAATGGCTACACCTTC.